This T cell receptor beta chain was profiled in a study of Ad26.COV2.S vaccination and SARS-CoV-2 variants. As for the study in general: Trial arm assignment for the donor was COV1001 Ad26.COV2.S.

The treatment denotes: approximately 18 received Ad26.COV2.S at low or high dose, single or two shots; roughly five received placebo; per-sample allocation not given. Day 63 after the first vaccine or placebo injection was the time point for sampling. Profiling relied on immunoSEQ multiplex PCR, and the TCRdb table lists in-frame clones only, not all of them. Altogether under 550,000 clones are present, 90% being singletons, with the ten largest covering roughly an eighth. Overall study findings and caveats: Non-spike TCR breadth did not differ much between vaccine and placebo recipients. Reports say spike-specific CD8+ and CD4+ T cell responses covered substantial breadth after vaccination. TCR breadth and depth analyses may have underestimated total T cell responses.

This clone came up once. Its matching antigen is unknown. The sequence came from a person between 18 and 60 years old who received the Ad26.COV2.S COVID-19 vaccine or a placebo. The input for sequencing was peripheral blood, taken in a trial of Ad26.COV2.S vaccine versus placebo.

The CDR3 here is CASSYSGTSDYEQYF. DNA of the CDR3: TGTGCCAGCAGTTACTCCGGGACTAGCGACTACGAGCAGTACTTC. V gene TRBV6-5 combines with J gene TRBJ2-7; 10 positions match TRBD2. CDR1 is MNHEY, CDR2 SVGAGI, per germline. The CDR3 is 15 residues long. V shed 0 bases and J 3 bases; nucleotides not matched to a gene: 2.